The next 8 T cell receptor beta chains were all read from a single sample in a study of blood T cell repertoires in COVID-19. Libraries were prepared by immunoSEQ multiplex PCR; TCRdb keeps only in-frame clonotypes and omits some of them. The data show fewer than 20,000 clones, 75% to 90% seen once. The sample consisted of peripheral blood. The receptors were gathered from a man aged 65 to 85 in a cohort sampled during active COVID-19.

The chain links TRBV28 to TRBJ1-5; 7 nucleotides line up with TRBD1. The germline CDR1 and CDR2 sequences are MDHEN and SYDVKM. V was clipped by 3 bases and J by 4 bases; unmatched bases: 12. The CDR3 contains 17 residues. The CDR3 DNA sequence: TGTGCCAGCAGTTTTCCCCCCGGGACAGAGGAAAATCAGCCCCAGCATTTT. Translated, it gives CASSFPPGTEENQPQHF.

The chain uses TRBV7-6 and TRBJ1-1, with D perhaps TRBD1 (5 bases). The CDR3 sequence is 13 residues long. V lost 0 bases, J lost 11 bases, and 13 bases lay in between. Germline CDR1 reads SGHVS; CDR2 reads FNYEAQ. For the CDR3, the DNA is TGTGCCAGCAGCTTAGCGGGACTCTCCCGGGCTTTCTTT. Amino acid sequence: CASSLAGLSRAFF.

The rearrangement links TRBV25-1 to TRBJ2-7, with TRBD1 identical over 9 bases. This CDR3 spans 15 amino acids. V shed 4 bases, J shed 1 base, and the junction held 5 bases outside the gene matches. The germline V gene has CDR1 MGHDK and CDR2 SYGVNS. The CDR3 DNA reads TGTGCCAGCAGTGGGAAGGGACAGGGATCCTACGAGCAGTACTTC. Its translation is CASSGKGQGSYEQYF.

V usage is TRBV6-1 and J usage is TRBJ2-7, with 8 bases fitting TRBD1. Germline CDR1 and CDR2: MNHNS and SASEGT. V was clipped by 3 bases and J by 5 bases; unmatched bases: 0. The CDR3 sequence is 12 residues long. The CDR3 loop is CASSEGQDEQYF. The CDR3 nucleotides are TGTGCCAGCAGTGAGGGACAGGACGAGCAGTACTTC.

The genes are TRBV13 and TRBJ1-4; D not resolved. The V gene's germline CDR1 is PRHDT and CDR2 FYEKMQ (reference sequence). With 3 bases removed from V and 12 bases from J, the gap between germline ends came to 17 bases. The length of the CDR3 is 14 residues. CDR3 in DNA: TGTGCCAGCAGCTTTTCCGGCACAATCGAGGAACTGTTTTTT. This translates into CASSFSGTIEELFF.

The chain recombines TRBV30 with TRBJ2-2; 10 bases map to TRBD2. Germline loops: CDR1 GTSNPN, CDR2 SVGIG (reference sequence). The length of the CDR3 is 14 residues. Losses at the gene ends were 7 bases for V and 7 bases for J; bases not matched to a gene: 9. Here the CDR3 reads CASEAGGPGGELFF. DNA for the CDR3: TGTGCCTCCGAAGCGGGAGGGCCCGGCGGGGAGCTGTTTTTT.

The CDR3 DNA reads as TGTGCCAGCAGCTTACCCGGGACAGGGATCAATCAGCCCCAGCATTTT. Encoded protein: CASSLPGTGINQPQHF. The chain joins TRBV7-8 to TRBJ1-5; 9 bases agree with TRBD1. J was trimmed by 3 bases and V by 2 bases; bases with no gene match: 5. CDR3 length equals 16 residues. Germline V gene sequence: CDR1 SGHVS, CDR2 FQNEAQ.

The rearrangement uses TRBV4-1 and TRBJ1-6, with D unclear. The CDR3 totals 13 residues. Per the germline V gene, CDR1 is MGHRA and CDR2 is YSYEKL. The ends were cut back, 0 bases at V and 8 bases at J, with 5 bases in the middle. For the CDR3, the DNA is TGCGCCAGCAGCCAAGATGAGCATTCACCCCTCCACTTT. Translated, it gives CASSQDEHSPLHF.